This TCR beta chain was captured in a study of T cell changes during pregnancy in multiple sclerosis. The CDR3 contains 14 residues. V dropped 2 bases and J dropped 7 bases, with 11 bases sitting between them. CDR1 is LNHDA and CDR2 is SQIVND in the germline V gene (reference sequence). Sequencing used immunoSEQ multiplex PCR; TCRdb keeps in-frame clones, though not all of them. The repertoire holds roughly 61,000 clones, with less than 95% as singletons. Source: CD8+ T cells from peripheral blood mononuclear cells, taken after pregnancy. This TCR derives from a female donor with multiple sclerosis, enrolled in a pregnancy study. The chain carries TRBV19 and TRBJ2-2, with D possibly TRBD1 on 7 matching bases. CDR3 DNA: TGTGCCAGTAGTATATGGGGGGACAGCGGGGAGCTGTTTTTT. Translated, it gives CASSIWGDSGELFF.